This is a list of T cell receptor beta chains from one sample in a study of T cell repertoires in aging, cancer and after chemotherapy. TCRdb analysed the multiplex PCR reads with MiXCR anew, one entry per CDR3 protein. Of about 4,900 distinct CDR3 sequences listed, around 42% are singletons. The specimen was blood. The receptors derive from a human donor in good health. Both conserved end residues are part of each CDR3. D genes are given only for firm matches. Size tells how often a clone was seen (once, few, many) or the class of an expanded clone, and some rows leave it out.

CDR3	DNA	J	D	size	V
CASSSPGTGDTGELFF	TGTGCCAGTAGCTCCCCCGGGACAGGGGACACCGGGGAGCTGTTTTTT	TRBJ2-2	TRBD1	-	TRBV19
CASSPRDSGNTIYF	TGTGCCAGCTCACCCCGGGACAGTGGAAACACCATATATTTT	TRBJ1-3	TRBD1	few	TRBV18
CASSLGGAASYTF	TGTGCCAGCAGCTTAGGGGGCGCGGCTTCCTACACCTTC	TRBJ1-2	TRBD1	-	TRBV5-4
CASRRTGSYNSPLHF	TGTGCCAGCAGGCGGACAGGGTCCTATAATTCACCCCTCCACTTT	TRBJ1-6	TRBD1	-	TRBV27
CASSLTGTGDSPLHF	TGCGCCAGCAGCTTAACCGGGACAGGGGACTCACCCCTCCACTTT	TRBJ1-6	TRBD1	-	TRBV5-1
CASSAGQLTGELFF	TGTGCCAGTAGTGCGGGACAGCTGACCGGGGAGCTGTTTTTT	TRBJ2-2	-	few	TRBV19
CATRNRVEFGTEAFF	TGTGCCACCAGGAACAGGGTAGAGTTTGGCACTGAAGCTTTCTTT	TRBJ1-1	-	-	TRBV19
CASSLRSDTQYF	TGTGCCAGCAGCTTAAGATCAGATACGCAGTATTTT	TRBJ2-3	-	-	TRBV13
CASSLGDEGDRDF	TGTGCCAGCAGCTTAGGAGATGAAGGGGACCGCGATTTC	TRBJ2-7	-	-	TRBV11-2
CAPGRASSYGYTF	TGTGCCCCAGGTAGGGCCAGTAGCTATGGCTACACCTTC	TRBJ1-2	-	-	TRBV6-6
CASSLGQGEAEQYF	TGTGCCAGCAGCCTGGGACAGGGGGAGGCCGAGCAGTACTTC	TRBJ2-7	TRBD1	few	TRBV5-1
CASSTPRGKLFF	TGTGCCAGCAGTACCCCACGGGGAAAACTGTTTTTT	TRBJ1-4	-	-	TRBV27
CATFSDGLAKAGELFF	TGTGCCACTTTTTCCGATGGACTAGCGAAGGCCGGGGAGCTGTTTTTT	TRBJ2-2	TRBD2	few	TRBV6-5
CASGWGAQAYEQYF	TGTGCCAGCGGCTGGGGGGCGCAGGCTTACGAGCAGTACTTC	TRBJ2-7	-	few	TRBV5-6
CASQDRVRADTQYF	TGCGCCAGCCAAGACAGGGTTCGGGCAGATACGCAGTATTTT	TRBJ2-3	TRBD1	-	TRBV5-4
CSAREGARENLYEQYF	TGCAGCGCAAGAGAAGGAGCCCGGGAGAACCTCTACGAGCAGTACTTC	TRBJ2-7	-	-	TRBV29-1
CAWRGQGPHPLHF	TGTGCCTGGAGGGGACAGGGTCCTCATCCCCTCCACTTT	TRBJ1-6	TRBD1	few	TRBV30